These 28 T cell receptor beta chains share one sample of origin, sequenced in a study of blood T cell repertoires in COVID-19. Generated by immunoSEQ multiplex PCR, the TCRdb table keeps only in-frame clones and is missing some. Here the sample spans 200,000 to 250,000 clones, around nine tenths being singletons. Sequencing input: peripheral blood. The source is a man in his fifties or sixties who had recovered from COVID-19.

The CDR3 protein is CASRQGGGPYEQYF. CDR3 sequence (DNA): TGTGCCAGCAGGCAAGGGGGTGGGCCCTACGAGCAGTACTTC. This chain uses TRBV6-6 with TRBJ2-7, with D possibly being TRBD1 (6 bases). Germline-derived CDR1 and CDR2 are MNHNY and SVGAGI (reference sequence). The V end was cut by 6 bases, the J end by 2 bases, with 14 bases between. CDR3 length: 14 amino acids.

The rearrangement uses TRBV25-1 and TRBJ1-6; D unresolved. The CDR3 sequence is 14 residues long. Germline CDR1 reads MGHDK; CDR2 reads SYGVNS. V was shortened by 3 bases and J by 7 bases, with 10 bases between the two germline ends. The CDR3 reads CASSDFRGNSPLHF. Written as DNA, the CDR3 is TGTGCCAGCAGTGACTTCCGCGGAAATTCACCCCTCCACTTT.

This chain joins TRBV4-1 and TRBJ2-7, with TRBD2 identical over 8 bases. The ends lost 3 bases at V and 4 bases at J; junction bases unmatched: 8. The CDR3 has 15 residues. Germline V gene sequence: CDR1 MGHRA, CDR2 YSYEKL. The CDR3 loop is CASSHGSGSLYEQYF. Here the CDR3 DNA reads TGCGCCAGCAGCCATGGAAGCGGGAGTTTATACGAGCAGTACTTC.

The CDR3 nucleotides read TGCGCCAGCAGCTCCGGGACTAGCGGGGCGGTGACCCAGTACTTC. Encoded protein: CASSSGTSGAVTQYF. This rearrangement joins TRBV5-1 to TRBJ2-5, with TRBD2 matching 13 bases. Germline lookup yields CDR1 SGHRS and CDR2 YFSETQ. This CDR3 region has 15 residues. V trimming: 3 bases; J trimming: 7 bases; junction bases outside the gene matches: 6.

The CDR3 reads CASSFTTSGGGETQYF. The CDR3 DNA reads as TGTGCCAGTAGTTTTACGACTAGCGGAGGGGGAGAGACCCAGTACTTC. The chain couples TRBV19 to TRBJ2-5; TRBD2 matches 9 bases. V was clipped by 5 bases and J by 4 bases; unmatched bases: 11. Germline loops: CDR1 LNHDA, CDR2 SQIVND (reference sequence). The CDR3 extends over 16 amino acids.

The rearrangement links TRBV29-1 to TRBJ1-2; 7 bases are a match to TRBD1. J lost 4 bases, V lost 5 bases, and 4 bases had no gene match. Germline lookup yields CDR1 SQVTM and CDR2 ANQGSEA. CDR3 length equals 12 residues. The CDR3 sequence is CSVSTGAYGYTF. The CDR3 region has the DNA TGCAGCGTTTCAACAGGGGCCTATGGCTACACCTTC.

The CDR3 nucleotides are TGTGCCAGTAGTAGCCCTACAGGGGTCTACGAGCAGTACTTC. It is translated as CASSSPTGVYEQYF. This chain links TRBV19 with TRBJ2-7; TRBD1 aligns across 7 bases. CDR3 length: 14 amino acids. V lost 4 bases, J lost 3 bases, and 6 bases stayed unmatched. Germline CDR1 is LNHDA and CDR2 is SQIVND (reference sequence).

V is TRBV7-2 and J is TRBJ2-1, with D perhaps matching TRBD2 (6 bases). The CDR3 runs 14 residues. CDR1 is SGHTA, CDR2 FQGNSA, per germline. The V gene lost 6 bases and the J gene lost 7 bases, with 16 bases spanning the gap. CDR3 region: CASSPGGKQNEQFF. CDR3 bases: TGTGCCAGCAGTCCCGGGGGAAAGCAAAATGAGCAGTTCTTC.

The chain employs TRBV28 and TRBJ1-1; D call uncertain. The CDR3 loop spans 12 amino acids. The V gene's germline CDR1 is MDHEN and CDR2 SYDVKM. V lost 2 bases to trimming and J lost 7 bases, with 8 bases between them. The CDR3 is CASSLISSEAFF. The CDR3, as DNA: TGTGCCAGCAGTTTAATTTCCAGTGAAGCTTTCTTT.

The chain employs TRBV30 and TRBJ2-3; 11 positions match TRBD2. V was clipped by 5 bases and J by 5 bases; unmatched bases: 12. Germline loops: CDR1 GTSNPN, CDR2 SVGIG (reference sequence). This CDR3 contains 16 residues. The CDR3 DNA follows: TGTGCCTGGCAACCCTTGACTAGCGGGAAACAAGATACGCAGTATTTT. This codes for CAWQPLTSGKQDTQYF.

The chain has TRBV5-1 and TRBJ1-4, with D unresolved. Trimming took 0 bases from V and 2 from J, leaving 8 bases between them. The germline V gene encodes CDR1 SGHRS and CDR2 YFSETQ. This CDR3 contains 15 residues. The CDR3 spells CASSLEEVTNEKLFF. The DNA for the CDR3 is TGCGCCAGCAGCTTGGAGGAGGTTACTAATGAAAAACTGTTTTTT.

The chain combines TRBV28 with TRBJ1-6; D is possibly TRBD1 (6 bases). This CDR3 contains 14 residues. V was clipped by 4 bases and J by 7 bases, with 11 bases between them. The germline V gene has CDR1 MDHEN and CDR2 SYDVKM. The CDR3 DNA is TGTGCCAGCAGTTCCGGGACACCGAATTCACCCCTCCACTTT. Its translation is CASSSGTPNSPLHF.

V gene TRBV19 combines with J gene TRBJ2-5; tentative D call: TRBD1 (5 bases). There are 16 residues in the CDR3. CDR1 is LNHDA, CDR2 SQIVND, per germline (reference sequence). Trimming stripped 5 bases from V and 5 bases from J, with 21 bases between. This CDR3 reads CASSFRLGQGRETQYF. CDR3 DNA: TGTGCCAGTAGTTTCCGTCTGGGCCAGGGAAGGGAGACCCAGTACTTC.

V gene TRBV18 combines with J gene TRBJ1-3; no reliable D call. The germline CDR1 and CDR2 sequences are KGHSH and LQKENI. The CDR3 length is 17 residues. V was clipped by 2 bases and J by 0 bases, with 14 bases between them. CDR3 nucleotide sequence: TGTGCCAGCTCACCATCGATCGAGGGCTACTCTGGAAACACCATATATTTT. Protein sequence: CASSPSIEGYSGNTIYF. The whole variable domain, filled in from reference TRBV18 and TRBJ1-3, reads NAGVMQNPRHLVRRRGQEARLRCSPMKGHSHVYWYRQLPEEGLKFMVYLQKENIIDESGMPKERFSAEFPKEGPSILRIQQVVRGDSAAYFCASSPSIEGYSGNTIYFGEGSWLTVV.

The chain carries TRBV14 and TRBJ1-3; TRBD1 aligns across 7 bases. Germline V lookup: CDR1 SGHDN, CDR2 FVKESK. There are 17 residues in the CDR3. V gave up 3 bases and J gave up 1 base; unmatched junction bases: 9. The CDR3 reads CASSQAQGRSSGNTIYF. The CDR3 DNA reads TGTGCCAGCAGCCAGGCACAGGGGAGAAGTTCTGGAAACACCATATATTTT.

V and J are TRBV18 and TRBJ1-5; no firm D call. The germline V gene has CDR1 KGHSH and CDR2 LQKENI. V was trimmed by 2 bases and J by 3 bases, leaving 11 bases between them. The CDR3 consists of 15 residues. This CDR3 reads CASSPTQVINQPQHF. The CDR3 coding sequence is TGTGCCAGCTCACCAACGCAGGTTATCAATCAGCCCCAGCATTTT.

The V gene is TRBV6-5, the J gene TRBJ2-7, with D perhaps matching TRBD1 (5 bases). Trimming shortened V by 8 bases and J by 6 bases, and 17 bases separated the two germline ends. The V gene's germline CDR1 is MNHEY and CDR2 SVGAGI. The CDR3 runs to 13 residues. The CDR3 DNA is TGTGCCAGCCGCCTCGGACAACGTCGCGAGCAGTACTTC. It is translated as CASRLGQRREQYF.

CDR3 region: CASSTLATEAFF. In nucleotides, the CDR3 is TGTGCCAGCAGTACCTTAGCGACCGAAGCTTTCTTT. This chain joins TRBV6-2 or TRBV6-3 and TRBJ1-1; D ambiguous. The CDR3 spans 12 residues. V lost 5 bases and J 8 bases, leaving 12 bases between the germline ends. CDR1 MNHEY and CDR2 SVGEGT come from the germline V gene.

The chain carries TRBV18 and TRBJ1-2; no reliable D call. CDR3 length equals 18 residues. V lost 0 bases to trimming and J lost 4 bases, with 21 bases between them. Germline loops: CDR1 KGHSH, CDR2 LQKENI. The CDR3 here is CASSPPLSFNSASYGYTF. The CDR3 DNA follows: TGTGCCAGCTCACCACCGTTGTCGTTTAACAGTGCGTCCTATGGCTACACCTTC.

In this sample, this clone turned up once. The chain joins TRBV27 to TRBJ2-1, with TRBD1 as a possible D gene (5 bases). The CDR3 covers 14 residues. Per germline, CDR1 MNHEY and CDR2 SMNVEV (reference sequence). Trimming cost V 2 bases and J 4 bases, with 9 bases left between them. CDR3 sequence reads: CASSLRQPYNEQFF. The CDR3 DNA reads TGTGCCAGCAGTTTAAGACAGCCGTACAATGAGCAGTTCTTC.

The chain combines TRBV7-2 with TRBJ2-3; 7 nucleotides line up with TRBD2. V shed 3 bases, J shed 2 bases, and the junction held 5 bases outside the gene matches. Germline values: CDR1 SGHTA, CDR2 FQGNSA. The CDR3 sequence is 15 residues long. The DNA of the CDR3 is TGTGCCAGCAGCTTTCGAGCGGGGCCCACAGATACGCAGTATTTT. Amino acids: CASSFRAGPTDTQYF.

The rearrangement links TRBV5-6 to TRBJ2-5; no firm D call. Germline values: CDR1 SGHDT, CDR2 YYEEEE. Trimming took 2 bases from V and 1 from J, leaving 15 bases between them. The CDR3 runs to 16 residues. CDR3 sequence reads: CASSFFHDKTQETQYF. The CDR3 DNA reads as TGTGCCAGCAGCTTCTTCCATGACAAAACCCAAGAGACCCAGTACTTC. The complete variable domain, with remaining parts taken from reference TRBV5-6 and TRBJ2-5, reads DAGVTQSPTHLIKTRGQQVTLRCSPKSGHDTVSWYQQALGQGPQFIFQYYEEEERQRGNFPDRFSGHQFPNYSSELNVNALLLGDSALYLCASSFFHDKTQETQYFGPGTRLLVL.

The rearrangement joins TRBV30 to TRBJ2-3; the D is unclear. With 2 bases removed from V and 4 bases from J, the gap between germline ends came to 7 bases. CDR3 length equals 12 residues. Per germline, CDR1 GTSNPN and CDR2 SVGIG (reference sequence). The CDR3 coding sequence is TGTGCCTGGAGTCCTGCAGCAGATACGCAGTATTTT. Its translation: CAWSPAADTQYF.

The V and J genes are TRBV7-9 and TRBJ2-1; D ambiguous. From germline, CDR1 is SEHNR and CDR2 FQNEAQ (reference sequence). The CDR3 totals 14 residues. Trimming took 6 bases from V and 4 from J, leaving 13 bases between them. CDR3 nucleotide sequence: TGTGCCAGCAGGCCTAACTTATTTTACAATGAGCAGTTCTTC. Protein sequence: CASRPNLFYNEQFF. Filled out from reference TRBV7-9 and TRBJ2-1, the complete variable domain reads DTGVSQNPRHKITKRGQNVTFRCDPISEHNRLYWYRQTLGQGPEFLTYFQNEAQLEKSRLLSDRFSAERPKGSFSTLEIQRTEQGDSAMYLCASRPNLFYNEQFFGPGTRLTVL.

This clone was counted once. This specimen includes other DNA sequences encoding the same CDR3. V is TRBV7-9 and J is TRBJ2-7, with D tentatively TRBD2 (6 bases). The CDR3 covers 14 residues. Germline V gene sequence: CDR1 SEHNR, CDR2 FQNEAQ (reference sequence). The ends were cut back, 0 bases at V and 2 bases at J, with 8 bases in the middle. The CDR3 DNA reads as TGTGCCAGCAGCTTAGCGGGGGGACCCTACGAGCAGTACTTC. The encoded protein is CASSLAGGPYEQYF.

The CDR3 here is CASSTPRGGYSNQPQHF. CDR3 sequence (DNA): TGTGCCAGTAGTACCCCGCGAGGGGGTTATAGCAATCAGCCCCAGCATTTT. The chain carries TRBV19 and TRBJ1-5, with D possibly TRBD1 on 6 matching bases. The germline CDR1 and CDR2 sequences are LNHDA and SQIVND (reference sequence). V lost 4 bases and J lost 0, with 16 bases in between. This CDR3 is built from 17 residues.

The chain is built from TRBV28 and TRBJ1-2, with D possibly being TRBD1 (6 bases). Germline CDR1 reads MDHEN; CDR2 reads SYDVKM. V was clipped by 3 bases and J by 0 bases, with 17 bases between them. This CDR3 contains 17 residues. The CDR3 DNA reads TGTGCCAGCAGTTTTGGGGGGGCAGGGGAAGCTAACTATGGCTACACCTTC. It specifies CASSFGGAGEANYGYTF.

The chain is built from TRBV24-1 and TRBJ2-3, with 11 positions matching TRBD1. CDR3 length equals 16 residues. The trim removed 3 bases at V and 3 bases at J, leaving 4 bases unmatched. Germline CDR1 and CDR2: KGHDR and SFDVKD. This chain's CDR3 is CATSDERDRGTDTQYF. CDR3 DNA sequence: TGTGCCACCAGTGATGAGCGGGACAGGGGGACAGATACGCAGTATTTT.